This T cell receptor beta chain was found in a study of shared clonotypes between healthy human individuals. The CDR3 is made up of 14 amino acids. Germline lookup yields CDR1 SGHTA and CDR2 FQGNSA. Deletions cut 5 bases from V and 6 bases from J, with 15 bases between. This clone was seen once. Generated by immunoSEQ multiplex PCR, the TCRdb table keeps only in-frame clones and is missing some. There are 1,500,000 or so clones in the sample; roughly 96% occur only once, and over 1% lies in the top ten. The material sequenced was naive CD4+ T cells sorted from blood. Subset noted: CD45RA+ positively selected. The chain employs TRBV7-2 and TRBJ2-3, with a tentative D call TRBD2 (6 bases). The TCR was taken from a man aged 30 to 45 in good health. CDR3 in DNA: TGTGCCAGCAGCCTAGGAGGGCCCAGGGATACGCAGTATTTT. It specifies CASSLGGPRDTQYF.